These T cell receptor beta chains were read from a single sample in a study of CD8 T cell repertoires and HIV-1 epitope variants. For these receptors, no antigen is known. Sequencing used immunoSEQ multiplex PCR; TCRdb keeps in-frame clones, though not all of them. The sample includes roughly 5,200 clones, about 60% of them seen just once. Material: cultured CD8+ T cells derived from PBMCs. Source of these receptors: a male donor with HIV. The CDR3 runs from the conserved cysteine through the conserved F or W. Fields, in order: D gene, clone size, J gene, V gene, CDR3 DNA, CDR3 protein. A D gene is named only where the DNA matches it firmly. Only part of the rows carry a size: once, few, many, or a class if the clone is expanded.

>NA|NA|TRBJ2-1|TRBV5-4
TGTGCCAGCAGCTCCAGACCGAATGAGCAGTTCTTC
CASSSRPNEQFF
>TRBD2|NA|TRBJ2-2|TRBV19
TGTGCCAGTGGGGGGGGGTACACCGGGGAGCTGTTTTTT
CASGGGYTGELFF
>TRBD1|NA|TRBJ2-7|TRBV11-2
TGTGCCAGCAGCTTGGGACAGTACCTTCGTGAGCAGTACTTC
CASSLGQYLREQYF
>TRBD1|NA|TRBJ1-1|TRBV27
TGTGCCAGCACTACCTACAGGGGGTTGAACACTGAAGCTTTCTTT
CASTTYRGLNTEAFF
>NA|NA|TRBJ2-1|TRBV29-1
TGCAGCGCCGCTGAAGCTAACTCCTACAATGAGCAGTTCTTC
CSAAEANSYNEQFF
>TRBD2|few|TRBJ2-1|TRBV6-5
TGTGCCAGCAGTTACTCGCCTAGCGGGGGACACAATGAGCAGTTCTTC
CASSYSPSGGHNEQFF
>NA|NA|TRBJ2-1|TRBV7-8
TGTGCCAGCAGCCGGTGGGACACCCCCAATGAGCAGTTCTTC
CASSRWDTPNEQFF
>TRBD1|few|TRBJ2-1|TRBV11-2
TGTGCCAGCAGCTTGGGACAGTACAATGAGCAGTTCTTC
CASSLGQYNEQFF
>NA|once|TRBJ2-1|TRBV19
TGTGCCAGTAGTCACGGGGGCCTCAATGAGCAGTTCTTC
CASSHGGLNEQFF
>TRBD2|NA|TRBJ2-3|TRBV6-1
TGTGCCAGCAGTGAAAGATCCTGGACTAGCGGGACCACAGATACGCAGTATTTT
CASSERSWTSGTTDTQYF
>NA|NA|TRBJ1-1|TRBV28
TGTGCCAGCAGTTTTCGGAGGACGGGGGGCTTCTTT
CASSFRRTGGFF
>NA|NA|TRBJ2-3|TRBV7-8
TGTGCCAGCAGCACCATTGGCACGGATACGCAGTATTTT
CASSTIGTDTQYF
>NA|large|TRBJ2-7|TRBV27
TGTGCCAGCAGCTTAACCTCAGGGACTTTCGCCTACGAGCAGTACTTC
CASSLTSGTFAYEQYF
>NA|few|TRBJ2-1|TRBV19
TGTGCCAGTTCGCCTTGGGAGTCCAATGAGCAGTTCTTC
CASSPWESNEQFF
>TRBD1|medium-sized|TRBJ1-1|TRBV28
TGTGCCAGCAGTCCCATTGGGACAGGAGAAGCTTTCTTT
CASSPIGTGEAFF
>NA|NA|TRBJ2-1|TRBV14
TGTGCCAGCAGCCAAGTTACTTCTAGCTCCTACAATGAGCAGTTCTTC
CASSQVTSSSYNEQFF
>NA|NA|TRBJ1-4|TRBV6-5
TGTGCCAGCAGTTATGGAAGAGGGGAAAAACTGTTTTTT
CASSYGRGEKLFF
>NA|NA|TRBJ1-1|TRBV2
TGTGCCAGCAGTGACTGGGGGAACACTGAAGCTTTCTTT
CASSDWGNTEAFF
>NA|NA|TRBJ1-2|TRBV12-1
TGTGCCAGCAGCTTCGACAGGGTCGGGTATGGCTACACCTTC
CASSFDRVGYGYTF
>NA|NA|TRBJ1-3|TRBV19
TGTGCCAGTAGTATGGATCCTGCCGACACCATATATTTT
CASSMDPADTIYF
>TRBD1|few|TRBJ2-3|TRBV9
TGTGCCAGCAGCGCAAGGGACAGGGGTACAGATACGCAGTATTTT
CASSARDRGTDTQYF
>NA|few|TRBJ2-3|TRBV9
TGTGCCAGCAGCGTAGAGTGGGGGGGCACAGATACGCAGTATTTT
CASSVEWGGTDTQYF
>TRBD1|NA|TRBJ2-1|TRBV29-1
TGCAGCGGTGGGGCCGGGACAGGGAACTACAATGAGCAGTTCTTC
CSGGAGTGNYNEQFF
>NA|NA|TRBJ2-7|TRBV5-4
TGTGCCAGCAGCTCGGACAGCCTGGGGTACGAGCAGTACTTC
CASSSDSLGYEQYF
>NA|NA|TRBJ2-5|TRBV27
TGTGCCAGCAGTTTAGTGACAGAAGAGACCCAGTACTTC
CASSLVTEETQYF
>NA|NA|TRBJ1-3|TRBV4-3
TGCGCCAGCAGCCAAGACACTAACTCTGGAAACACCATATATTTT
CASSQDTNSGNTIYF
>NA|NA|TRBJ1-1|TRBV6-5
TGTGCCAGCAGTTATAAAACAGGCCCCGGGGGCACTGAAGCTTTCTTT
CASSYKTGPGGTEAFF
>NA|NA|TRBJ1-1|TRBV5-4
TGTGCCAGCAGCTTCGGGGGCACTGAAGCTTTCTTT
CASSFGGTEAFF
>NA|few|TRBJ1-1|TRBV27
TGTGCCAGCAGTTTACCCGGCGGGGTCGGAGCTTTCTTT
CASSLPGGVGAFF
>TRBD2|NA|TRBJ2-6|TRBV19
TGTGCCAGTCGAACTAGCGGGAGGGCTGGGGCCAACGTCCTGACTTTC
CASRTSGRAGANVLTF
>TRBD2|few|TRBJ2-3|TRBV7-8
TGTGCCAGCAGCTTAGCGACTAGCGGAGATACGCAGTATTTT
CASSLATSGDTQYF
>NA|NA|TRBJ2-3|TRBV4-2
TGTGCCAGCAGCCAAGATTCAAGCACAGATACGCAGTATTTT
CASSQDSSTDTQYF
>NA|once|TRBJ2-1|TRBV13
TGTGCCAGCAGTGAGGGGGGGACATTGAATGAGCAGTTCTTC
CASSEGGTLNEQFF
>NA|NA|TRBJ1-5|TRBV11-2
TGTGCCAGCAGCTTAGCCCCGGCGGCGAGCAATCAGCCCCAGCATTTT
CASSLAPAASNQPQHF
>TRBD1|NA|TRBJ1-2|TRBV28
TGTGCCAGCAGTTTGGGGACAGGGATCTATGGCTACACCTTC
CASSLGTGIYGYTF
>TRBD1|NA|TRBJ1-2|TRBV6-6
TGTGCCAGCACCGTGACAGGGAACTATGGCTACACCTTC
CASTVTGNYGYTF
>NA|NA|TRBJ2-7|TRBV7-2
TGTGCCAGCAGCTTAGAATTAGGGCAGTACGAGCAGTACTTC
CASSLELGQYEQYF
>TRBD2|NA|TRBJ2-1|TRBV28
TGTGCCAGCAGCCCGAGGGAGGGCTACAATGAGCAGTTCTTC
CASSPREGYNEQFF
>NA|once|TRBJ1-1|TRBV28
TGTGCCAGCAGTTTAGGCCCGCACACTGAAGCTTTCTTT
CASSLGPHTEAFF
>NA|NA|TRBJ2-5|TRBV27
TGTGCCAGCAGTTTCAGGGCAGGGAACGTTCGGGAGACCCAGTACTTC
CASSFRAGNVRETQYF
>TRBD2|NA|TRBJ2-2|TRBV27
TGTGCCAGCAGATCCACCACCACTAGCGGGGGGGCCTCTGGACTAACCGGGGAGCTGTTTTTT
CASRSTTTSGGASGLTGELFF